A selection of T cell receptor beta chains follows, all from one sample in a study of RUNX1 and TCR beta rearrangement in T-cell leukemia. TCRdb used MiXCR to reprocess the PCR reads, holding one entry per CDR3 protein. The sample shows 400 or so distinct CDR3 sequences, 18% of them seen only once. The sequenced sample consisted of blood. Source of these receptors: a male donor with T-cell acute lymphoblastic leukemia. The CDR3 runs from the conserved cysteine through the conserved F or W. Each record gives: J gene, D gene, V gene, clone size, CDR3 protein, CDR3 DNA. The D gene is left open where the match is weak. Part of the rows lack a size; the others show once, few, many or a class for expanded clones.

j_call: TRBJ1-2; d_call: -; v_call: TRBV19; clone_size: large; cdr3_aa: CASSIAPGVYGYTF; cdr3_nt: TGTGCCAGTAGTATAGCTCCAGGAGTCTATGGCTACACCTTC
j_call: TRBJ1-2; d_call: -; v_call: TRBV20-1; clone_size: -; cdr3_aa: CSARDPARGYGYTF; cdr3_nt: TGCAGTGCTAGAGATCCGGCCCGGGGCTATGGCTACACCTTC
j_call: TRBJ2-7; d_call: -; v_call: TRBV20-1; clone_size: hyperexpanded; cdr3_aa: CSARDGTSYEQYF; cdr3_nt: TGCAGTGCTAGAGATGGGACTTCATACGAGCAGTACTTC
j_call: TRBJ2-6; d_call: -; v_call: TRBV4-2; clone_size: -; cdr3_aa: CASNQDWGTGANVLTF; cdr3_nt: TGTGCCAGCAACCAAGATTGGGGGACTGGGGCCAACGTCCTGACTTTC
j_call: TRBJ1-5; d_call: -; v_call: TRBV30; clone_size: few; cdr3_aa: CAWSKQGSNQPQHF; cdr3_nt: TGTGCCTGGAGTAAACAGGGAAGCAATCAGCCCCAGCATTTT
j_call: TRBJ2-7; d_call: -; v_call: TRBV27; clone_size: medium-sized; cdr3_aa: CASSPIKILGHEQYF; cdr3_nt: TGTGCCAGCAGTCCTATAAAGATCTTGGGACACGAGCAGTACTTC
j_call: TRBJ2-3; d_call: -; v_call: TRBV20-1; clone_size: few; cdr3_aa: CSSRTSTDTQYF; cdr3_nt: TGCAGTAGCCGGACTAGCACAGATACGCAGTATTTT
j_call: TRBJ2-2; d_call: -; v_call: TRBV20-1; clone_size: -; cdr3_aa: CSARDQVGELFF; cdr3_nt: TGCAGTGCTAGAGATCAAGTCGGGGAGCTGTTTTTT
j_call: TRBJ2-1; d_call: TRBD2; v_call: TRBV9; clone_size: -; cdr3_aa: CASSSRWGGNEQFF; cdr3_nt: TGTGCCAGCAGCTCGCGGTGGGGGGGCAATGAGCAGTTCTTC
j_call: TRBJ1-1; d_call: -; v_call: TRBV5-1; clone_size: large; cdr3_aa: CASSLFSGTEAFF; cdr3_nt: TGCGCCAGCAGCTTGTTCTCGGGCACTGAAGCTTTCTTT
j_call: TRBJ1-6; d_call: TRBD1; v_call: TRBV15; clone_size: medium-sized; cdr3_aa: CATSGQGPWDSPLHF; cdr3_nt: TGTGCCACCAGCGGACAGGGCCCATGGGATTCACCCCTCCACTTT
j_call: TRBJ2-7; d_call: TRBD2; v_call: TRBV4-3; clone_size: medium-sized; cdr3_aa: CASSQVASGRQYEQYF; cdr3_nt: TGCGCCAGCAGCCAAGTAGCTAGCGGGAGACAATACGAGCAGTACTTC
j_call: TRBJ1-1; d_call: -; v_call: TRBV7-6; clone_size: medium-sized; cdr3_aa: CASSLEANGGTEAFF; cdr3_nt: TGTGCCAGCAGCTTAGAGGCAAATGGGGGCACTGAAGCTTTCTTT
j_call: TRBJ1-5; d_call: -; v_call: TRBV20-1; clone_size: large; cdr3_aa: CSARVGSNQPQHF; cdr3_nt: TGCAGTGCTAGAGTAGGTAGCAATCAGCCCCAGCATTTT
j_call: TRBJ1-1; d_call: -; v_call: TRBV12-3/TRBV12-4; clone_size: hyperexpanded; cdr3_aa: CASSPVTLNTEAFF; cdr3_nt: TGTGCCAGCAGCCCCGTCACCTTGAACACTGAAGCTTTCTTT
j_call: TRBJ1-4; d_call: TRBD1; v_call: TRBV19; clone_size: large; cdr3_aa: CASSIGRGREKLFF; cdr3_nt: TGTGCCAGTAGTATAGGCAGGGGGCGTGAAAAACTGTTTTTT
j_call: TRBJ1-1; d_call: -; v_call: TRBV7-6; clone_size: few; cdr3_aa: CASSLKANGGTEAFF; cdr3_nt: TGTGCCAGCAGCTTAAAGGCAAATGGGGGCACTGAAGCTTTCTTT
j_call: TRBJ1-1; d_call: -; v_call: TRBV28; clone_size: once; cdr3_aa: CASTPPGRNTEAFF; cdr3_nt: TGTGCCAGCACCCCCCCGGGGAGGAACACTGAAGCTTTCTTT
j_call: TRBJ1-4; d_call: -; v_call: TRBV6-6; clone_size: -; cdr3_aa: CARGGTTEQLFF; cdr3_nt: TGTGCCCGCGGGGGGACTACTGAACAACTGTTTTTT
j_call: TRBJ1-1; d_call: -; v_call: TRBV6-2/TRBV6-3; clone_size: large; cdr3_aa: CASSLTGYEAFF; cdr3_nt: TGTGCCAGCAGCCTGACGGGGTATGAAGCTTTCTTT
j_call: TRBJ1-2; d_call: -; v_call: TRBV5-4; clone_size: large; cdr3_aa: CASSLKWIPNYGYTF; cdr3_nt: TGTGCCAGCAGCTTGAAGTGGATCCCTAACTATGGCTACACCTTC
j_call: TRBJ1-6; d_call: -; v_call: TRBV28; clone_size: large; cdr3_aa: CASSPGRLNSPLHF; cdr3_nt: TGTGCCAGCAGTCCAGGACGGCTTAATTCACCCCTCCACTTT
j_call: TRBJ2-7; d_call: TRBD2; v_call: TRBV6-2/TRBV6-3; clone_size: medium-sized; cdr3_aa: CASSPWTSGSDEQYF; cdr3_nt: TGTGCCAGCAGTCCCTGGACTAGCGGGAGTGACGAGCAGTACTTC
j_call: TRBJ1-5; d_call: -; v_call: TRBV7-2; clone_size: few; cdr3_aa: CASSQDNNQPQHF; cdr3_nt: TGTGCCAGCAGCCAGGACAACAATCAGCCCCAGCATTTT
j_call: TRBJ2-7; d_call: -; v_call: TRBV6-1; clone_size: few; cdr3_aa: CASSEAAGESYEQYF; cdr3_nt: TGTGCCAGCAGTGAAGCGGCAGGGGAATCCTACGAGCAGTACTTC
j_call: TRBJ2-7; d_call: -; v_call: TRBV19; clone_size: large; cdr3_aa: CASSITGRRFREQYF; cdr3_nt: TGTGCCAGTAGTATTACGGGACGGAGATTTAGAGAGCAGTACTTC
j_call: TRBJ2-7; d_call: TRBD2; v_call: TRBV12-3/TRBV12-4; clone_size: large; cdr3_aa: CASSSRGGRSSYEQYF; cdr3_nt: TGTGCCAGCAGTTCCCGAGGCGGGAGGAGCTCCTACGAGCAGTACTTC
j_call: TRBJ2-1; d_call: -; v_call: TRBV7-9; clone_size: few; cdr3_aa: CASSPEVYNEQFF; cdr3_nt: TGTGCCAGCAGCCCGGAGGTCTACAATGAGCAGTTCTTC
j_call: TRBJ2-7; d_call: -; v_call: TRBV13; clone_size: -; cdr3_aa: CASSLTGLSYEQYF; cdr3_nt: TGTGCCAGCAGCTTGACGGGGTTAAGCTACGAGCAGTACTTC
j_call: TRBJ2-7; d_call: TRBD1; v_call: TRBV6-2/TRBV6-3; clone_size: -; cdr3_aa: CASSHPGQGLYEQYF; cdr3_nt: TGTGCCAGCAGTCATCCGGGACAGGGCCTCTACGAGCAGTACTTC
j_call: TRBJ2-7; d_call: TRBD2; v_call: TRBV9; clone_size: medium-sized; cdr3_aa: CASSETGTSRIYEQYF; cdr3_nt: TGTGCCAGCAGTGAGACCGGGACTAGCCGCATCTACGAGCAGTACTTC
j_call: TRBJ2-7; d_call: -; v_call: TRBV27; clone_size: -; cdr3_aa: CASAEVGSYERYF; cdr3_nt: TGTGCCAGCGCGGAAGTAGGTTCCTACGAGCGGTACTTC
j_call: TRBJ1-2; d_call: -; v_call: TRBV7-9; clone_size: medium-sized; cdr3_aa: CASSLDSAGGVDGYTF; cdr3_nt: TGTGCCAGCAGCTTAGACTCCGCGGGCGGCGTAGATGGCTACACCTTC
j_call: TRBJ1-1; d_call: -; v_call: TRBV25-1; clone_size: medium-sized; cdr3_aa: CASSANTGFTTEAFF; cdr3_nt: TGTGCCAGCAGTGCCAACACAGGTTTTACTACTGAAGCTTTCTTT
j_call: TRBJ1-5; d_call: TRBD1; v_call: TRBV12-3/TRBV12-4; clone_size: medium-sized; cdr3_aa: CASTRQGAGDQPQHF; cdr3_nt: TGTGCCAGCACTAGACAGGGGGCTGGGGATCAGCCCCAGCATTTT
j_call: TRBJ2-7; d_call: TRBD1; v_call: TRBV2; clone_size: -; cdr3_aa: CASSDEDRSSYEQYF; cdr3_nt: TGTGCCAGCAGTGATGAGGACAGGAGCTCCTACGAGCAGTACTTC
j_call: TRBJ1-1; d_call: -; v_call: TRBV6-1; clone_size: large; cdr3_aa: CASSGLDRWTGTEAFF; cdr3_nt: TGTGCCAGCAGTGGACTTGACAGGTGGACGGGGACTGAAGCTTTCTTT